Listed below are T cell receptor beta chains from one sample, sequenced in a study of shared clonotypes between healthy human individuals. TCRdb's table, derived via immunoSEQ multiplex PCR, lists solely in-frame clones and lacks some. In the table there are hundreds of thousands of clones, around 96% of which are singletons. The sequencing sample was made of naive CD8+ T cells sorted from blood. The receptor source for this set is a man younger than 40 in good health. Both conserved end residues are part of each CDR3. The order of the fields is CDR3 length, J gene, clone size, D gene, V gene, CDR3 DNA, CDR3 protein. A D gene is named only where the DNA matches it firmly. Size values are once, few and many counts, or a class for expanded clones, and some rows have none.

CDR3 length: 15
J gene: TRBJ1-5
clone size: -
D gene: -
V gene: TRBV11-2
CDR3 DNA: TGTGCCAGCAGCCTCCAGGGATTTGGCAATCAGCCCCAGCATTTT
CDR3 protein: CASSLQGFGNQPQHF

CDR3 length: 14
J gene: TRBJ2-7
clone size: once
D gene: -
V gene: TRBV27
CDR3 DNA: TGTGCCAGCAGTTTGGTGGCGGACAGTTACGAGCAGTACTTC
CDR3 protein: CASSLVADSYEQYF

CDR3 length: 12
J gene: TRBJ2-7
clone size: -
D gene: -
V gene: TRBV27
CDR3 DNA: TGTGCCAGCAGTCACAGGCGGGGAGGTCGGTACTTC
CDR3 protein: CASSHRRGGRYF

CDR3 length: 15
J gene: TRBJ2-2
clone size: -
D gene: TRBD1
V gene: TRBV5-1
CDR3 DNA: TGCGCCAGCAGCTTGGGACAGGGCAACACCGGGGAGCTGTTTTTT
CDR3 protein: CASSLGQGNTGELFF

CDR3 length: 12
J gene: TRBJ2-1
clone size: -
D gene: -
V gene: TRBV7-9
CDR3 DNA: TGTGCCAGCAGCGCATTACCAGGGGAGCAGTTCTTC
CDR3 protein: CASSALPGEQFF

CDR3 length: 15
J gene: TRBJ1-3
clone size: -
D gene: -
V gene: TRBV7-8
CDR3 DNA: TGTGCCAGCAGCTTAGCGCCTGACTCTGGAAACACCATATATTTT
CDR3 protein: CASSLAPDSGNTIYF

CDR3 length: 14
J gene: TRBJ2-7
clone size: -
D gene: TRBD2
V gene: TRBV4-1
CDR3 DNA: TGCGCCAGCAGCCGAGCGGGGATCTCCTACGAGCAGTACTTC
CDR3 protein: CASSRAGISYEQYF

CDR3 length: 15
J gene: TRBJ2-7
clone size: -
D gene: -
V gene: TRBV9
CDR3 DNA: TGTGCCAGCAGCGTAGATGGCGACCCGTCCTACGAGCAGTACTTC
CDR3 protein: CASSVDGDPSYEQYF

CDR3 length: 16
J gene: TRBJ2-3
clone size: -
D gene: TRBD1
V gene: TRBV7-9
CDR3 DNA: TGTGCCAGCAGCCCACGGACAGGGATGAGCACAGATACGCAGTATTTT
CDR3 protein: CASSPRTGMSTDTQYF

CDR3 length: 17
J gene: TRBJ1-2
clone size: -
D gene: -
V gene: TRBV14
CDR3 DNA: TGTGCCAGCAGCCAAGATGCAGGGAGTGCGCTTGGGTATGGCTACACCTTC
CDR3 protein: CASSQDAGSALGYGYTF

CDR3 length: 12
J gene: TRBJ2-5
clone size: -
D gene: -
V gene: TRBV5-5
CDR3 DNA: TGTGCCAGCAGCTTGGGCGAAGAGACCCAGTACTTC
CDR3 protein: CASSLGEETQYF

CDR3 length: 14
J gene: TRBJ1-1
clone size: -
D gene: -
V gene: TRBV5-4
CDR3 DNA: TGTGCCAGCAGCGGCGGACAGCTGAACACTGAAGCTTTCTTT
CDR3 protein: CASSGGQLNTEAFF

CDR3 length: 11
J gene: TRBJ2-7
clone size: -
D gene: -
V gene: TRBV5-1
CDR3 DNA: TGCGCCAGCAGCCTGGACGGAGAGCAGTACTTC
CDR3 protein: CASSLDGEQYF

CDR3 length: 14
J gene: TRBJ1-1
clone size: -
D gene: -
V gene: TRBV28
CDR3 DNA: TGTGCCAGCAGTTTCACAGGGTTGAACACTGAAGCTTTCTTT
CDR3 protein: CASSFTGLNTEAFF

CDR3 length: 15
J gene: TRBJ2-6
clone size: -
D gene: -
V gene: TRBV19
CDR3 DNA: TGTGCCAGACCCCCTCTGGACTCTGGGGCCAACGTCCTGACTTTC
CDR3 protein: CARPPLDSGANVLTF

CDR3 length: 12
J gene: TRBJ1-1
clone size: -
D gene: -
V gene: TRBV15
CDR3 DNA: TGTGCCACCAGCGCGGGACGGCGTGAAGCTTTCTTT
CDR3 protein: CATSAGRREAFF

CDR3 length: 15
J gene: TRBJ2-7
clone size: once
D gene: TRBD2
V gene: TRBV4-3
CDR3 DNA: TGCGCCAGCAGCCAAAAAGCGGGGAGCTCCTACGAGCAGTACTTC
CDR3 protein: CASSQKAGSSYEQYF

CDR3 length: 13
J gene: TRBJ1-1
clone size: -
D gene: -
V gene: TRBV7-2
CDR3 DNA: TGTGCCAGCAGGCCCGTGTTGAACACTGAAGCTTTCTTT
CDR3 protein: CASRPVLNTEAFF

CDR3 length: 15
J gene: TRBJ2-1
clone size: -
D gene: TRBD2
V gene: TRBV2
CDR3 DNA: TGTGCCAGCAGTGACGGGACTAGCGGCTACAATGAGCAGTTCTTC
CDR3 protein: CASSDGTSGYNEQFF